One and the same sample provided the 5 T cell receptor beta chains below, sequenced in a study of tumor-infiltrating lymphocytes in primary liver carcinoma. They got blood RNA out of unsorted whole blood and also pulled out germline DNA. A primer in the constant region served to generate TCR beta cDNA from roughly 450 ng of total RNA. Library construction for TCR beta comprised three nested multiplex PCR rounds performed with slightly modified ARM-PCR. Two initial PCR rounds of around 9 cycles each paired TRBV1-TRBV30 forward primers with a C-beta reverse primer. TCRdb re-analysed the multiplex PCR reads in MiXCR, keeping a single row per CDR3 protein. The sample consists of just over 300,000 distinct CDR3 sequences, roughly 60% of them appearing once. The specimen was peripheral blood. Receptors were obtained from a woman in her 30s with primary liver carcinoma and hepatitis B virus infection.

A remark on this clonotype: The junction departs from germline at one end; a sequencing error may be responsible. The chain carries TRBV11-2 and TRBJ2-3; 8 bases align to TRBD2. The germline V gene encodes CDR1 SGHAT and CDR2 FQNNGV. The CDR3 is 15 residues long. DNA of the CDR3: TGTACCAGCAGCATCACTAGCGGAAACACAGATACGCAGTATTTT. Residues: CTSSITSGNTDTQYF.

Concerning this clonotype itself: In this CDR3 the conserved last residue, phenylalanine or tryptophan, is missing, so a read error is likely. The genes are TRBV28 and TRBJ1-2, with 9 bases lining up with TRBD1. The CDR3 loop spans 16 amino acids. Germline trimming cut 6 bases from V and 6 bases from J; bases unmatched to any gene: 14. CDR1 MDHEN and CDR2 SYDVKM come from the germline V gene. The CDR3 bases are TGTGCCAGCAGCGCCTCCTCGGGACAGGGTTTTGATGGCTACACCATC. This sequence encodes CASSASSGQGFDGYTI.

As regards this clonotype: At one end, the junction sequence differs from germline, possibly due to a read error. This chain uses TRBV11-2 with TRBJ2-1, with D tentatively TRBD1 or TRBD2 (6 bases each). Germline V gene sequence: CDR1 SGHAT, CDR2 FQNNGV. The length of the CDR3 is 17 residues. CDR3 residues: CASSLRGGGSSYDEQFF. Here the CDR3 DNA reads TGTGCCAGCAGCCTAAGAGGAGGGGGGAGCTCCTACGATGAGCAGTTCTTC.

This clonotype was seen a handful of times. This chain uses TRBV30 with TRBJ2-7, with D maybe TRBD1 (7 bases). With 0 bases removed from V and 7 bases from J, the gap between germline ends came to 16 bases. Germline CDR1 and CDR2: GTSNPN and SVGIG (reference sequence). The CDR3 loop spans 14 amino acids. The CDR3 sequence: CAWSVRQGLDEQYF. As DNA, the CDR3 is TGTGCCTGGAGTGTTCGACAGGGACTCGATGAGCAGTACTTC.

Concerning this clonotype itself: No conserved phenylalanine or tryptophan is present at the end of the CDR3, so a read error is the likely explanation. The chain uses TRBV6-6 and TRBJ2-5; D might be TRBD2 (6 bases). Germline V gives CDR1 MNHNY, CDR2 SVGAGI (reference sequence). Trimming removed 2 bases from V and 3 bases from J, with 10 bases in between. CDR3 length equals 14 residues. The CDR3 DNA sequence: TGTGCCAGCAGTTACCGGGACTTCGAAGAGACCCAGTACATC. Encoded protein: CASSYRDFEETQYI.